This T cell receptor (beta chain) comes out of a study of identical twins. The study's findings and limits: Findings came from cross-sectional statistics, without long-term follow-up of donors. Abundant beta clonotypes from cord blood had fewer insertions, unlike memory repertoires, which showed none. Recombination models fit unrelated individuals' TCR alpha sharing but underestimated twins'.

TCRdb re-called the 5' RACE reads through MiXCR, storing one row per CDR3 protein. The sample gives a few hundred thousand distinct CDR3 sequences, roughly 12% of which show up once; 7.2% is in the top ten. V gave up 3 bases and J gave up 4 bases, with 7 bases separating them. CDR1 is MNHEY and CDR2 is SMNVEV in the germline V gene (reference sequence). This CDR3 has 13 amino acids. Only a few counts were recorded for this clonotype. Its antigen is unknown. The sample also formed part of further work on yellow fever vaccine responses in identical twins.

The TCR comes from a young woman in good health. The chain carries TRBV27 and TRBJ1-5; D not resolved. Sequencing input: CD8+ T cells sorted from blood. This CDR3 is CASSFGMNQPQHF. In nucleotides, the CDR3 is TGTGCCAGCAGTTTTGGGATGAATCAGCCCCAGCATTTT.